This section outlines one TCR beta chain sequence together with its context. The clone's antigen remains unknown. One base away there is no much larger clone; base qualities are not given. The data stem from a study of blood T cell repertoires in COVID-19 (dated by TCRdb to the early 2020s). About the full investigation: The collaborator samples originated in the United States, Italy and Spain and spanned the acute and convalescent phases of COVID-19. The samples were drawn from the first 160 participants of the ongoing ImmuneRACE study and from 1,254 subjects provided by 6 global collaborators. The repertoires were made available in a free public database intended to serve as a resource for research on the immune response to SARS-CoV-2. The material from the prospective study consisted of cDNA or gDNA derived from T cells, B-cell-depleted T cells, or PBMCs. The dataset comprised deeply sampled blood TCRbeta repertoires from subjects exposed to, actively infected with, or recovered from COVID-19. HLA class I and class II types, where available, came from metadata supplied by the sample provider rather than from assay-based typing. The sample metadata nearly always contained a de-identified subject ID, COVID-19 status, age in years and sex.

The immunoSEQ Assay, a bias-controlled multiplex PCR, was used to amplify TCRbeta CDR3 regions from genomic DNA. As for how the authors treated the data: Within the assay, amplification of reference gene primers was used to estimate how many nucleated cells each sample contained. Sequence reads were collapsed and filtered to measure the absolute abundance of every unique TCRbeta CDR3 rearrangement. For each sample, productive Simpson clonality was calculated by taking the square root of Simpson's diversity index across productive rearrangements. Drawn from immuneACCESS, this table holds only the in-frame rearrangements with V and J called that TCRdb kept. Clones are partly lost; checked studies trace under half to an unresolved V gene and leave the rest unexplained. V and J calls and clone size are given by that table; D and trimming were obtained from the DNA. The sample has more than 95,000 clones on record, 70% to 90% of them singletons. The ten most abundant clones make up 6% to 9.5% of the sample.

General study outcomes and caveats: The amount of clinical and demographic metadata varied by source and participant and was provided uncurated.

Another Seattle source contributed samples from volunteer blood donors who had recovered from COVID-19. Collaborating institutions collected whole blood in K2EDTA tubes following their own protocols. For TCRbeta analysis, collaborators shipped samples as frozen whole blood, isolated PBMCs, or DNA extracted from either of those sample types. The CDR3 numbers 15 residues from cysteine through phenylalanine. The read is trimmed to its CDR3 DNA, 45 bases read in frame from base 1. Via the germline V gene, CDR1 is SGHTS and CDR2 YDEGEE. V lost 1 base and J lost 5 bases, and the count of bases not matched to a germline gene is 6.

The chain is encoded by TRBV5-8 joined to TRBJ2-1; a stretch of 7 junction bases matches TRBD1. This receptor was identified in an older man who had recovered from COVID-19. Sequences were obtained from peripheral blood. The CDR3 amino acid sequence is: CASSLRGGKDNEQFF. The base sequence is TGTGCCAGCAGCTTGAGAGGGGGCAAAGACAATGAGCAGTTCTTC.